Each of the 12 T cell receptor beta chains below was sequenced from the same sample in a study of T cell responses to AZD1222 COVID-19 vaccine. Only in-frame clones appear in the TCRdb table, and some are missing; sequencing was by immunoSEQ multiplex PCR. The sample lists around 130,000 clones, 90% seen once, with 4.2% in the top ten. The input for sequencing was peripheral blood, taken 28 days after the second dose of the MenACWY control vaccine. These receptors were collected from an adult who received the MenACWY meningococcal vaccine as a control.

The chain combines TRBV28 with TRBJ2-7, with D perhaps TRBD2 (7 bases). The CDR3 contains 16 residues. V shed 7 bases and J shed 2 bases, with 21 bases lying between them. From germline, CDR1 is MDHEN and CDR2 SYDVKM. Here the CDR3 DNA reads TGTGCCAGCATTAGGGGGGGAGCCCGTACTGCCTACGAGCAGTACTTC. Amino acid sequence: CASIRGGARTAYEQYF.

V gene TRBV28 combines with J gene TRBJ1-6; D may be TRBD1 (6 bases). V was pared by 6 bases and J by 4 bases, with 10 bases between. This CDR3 contains 14 residues. Germline loops: CDR1 MDHEN, CDR2 SYDVKM. CDR3 DNA sequence: TGTGCCAGCAGACAAGGGGGGTATAATTCACCCCTCCACTTT. It translates to CASRQGGYNSPLHF. The full variable domain, in which reference TRBV28 and TRBJ1-6 provide the parts outside the CDR3, is DVKVTQSSRYLVKRTGEKVFLECVQDMDHENMFWYRQDPGLGLRLIYFSYDVKMKEKGDIPEGYSVSREKKERFSLILESASTNQTSMYLCASRQGGYNSPLHFGNGTRLTVT.

This clone showed up just once. This sequence joins TRBV14 and TRBJ2-7; D is undetermined. Germline V gene lookup returns CDR1 SGHDN and CDR2 FVKESK. V was cut by 1 base and J by 2 bases, with 9 bases left in between. CDR3 length: 14 amino acids. Here the CDR3 reads CASSQVDGPYEQYF. Written as DNA, the CDR3 is TGTGCCAGCAGCCAAGTGGACGGGCCCTACGAGCAGTACTTC.

The J gene is TRBJ1-6, the V gene TRBV6-2 or TRBV6-3, with D possibly being TRBD1 (6 bases). This CDR3 has 16 residues. Trimming shortened V by 5 bases and J by 5 bases, and 16 bases separated the two germline ends. CDR1 and CDR2 (germline): MNHEY, SVGEGT. The CDR3 sequence is CASSPRDILNNSPLHF. Written as DNA, the CDR3 is TGTGCCAGCAGTCCCCGGGACATCCTAAATAATTCACCCCTCCACTTT.

About this clone: At one of its ends the junction is not consistent with the germline gene, which may arise from a read error. V is TRBV25-1 and J is TRBJ1-1, with D unclear. CDR3 length: 15 residues. CDR1 and CDR2 from the germline V gene are MGHDK and SYGVNS. DNA for the CDR3: TGTGCCAGCCGTGAGGCGGGCGGGCCGTGGACTGAAGCTTTCTTT. Its protein product is CASREAGGPWTEAFF.

V is TRBV7-9 and J is TRBJ2-3, with TRBD2 matching over 11 bases. The CDR3 covers 16 residues. V lost 5 bases, J lost 1 base, and 5 bases stayed unmatched. Germline V gives CDR1 SEHNR, CDR2 FQNEAQ (reference sequence). CDR3 protein: CASSPILAGGTDTQYF. In DNA form, the CDR3 reads TGTGCCAGCAGCCCTATACTAGCGGGGGGCACAGATACGCAGTATTTT.

This rearrangement joins TRBV4-1 to TRBJ2-3; 10 bases line up with TRBD2. V was clipped by 1 base and J by 0 bases; unmatched bases: 7. This CDR3 is 18 amino acids long. Germline lookup yields CDR1 MGHRA and CDR2 YSYEKL. CDR3 protein: CASSQAGVLAGSTDTQYF. Written as DNA, the CDR3 is TGCGCCAGCAGCCAAGCCGGAGTACTAGCGGGAAGCACAGATACGCAGTATTTT.

CDR3 amino acids: CASSQKPDGGDTQYF. CDR3 nucleotides: TGCGCCAGCAGCCAGAAACCAGACGGGGGGGATACGCAGTATTTT. V and J are TRBV4-3 and TRBJ2-3; TRBD2 matches at 7 bases. This CDR3 region has 15 residues. Germline CDR1 is LGHNA and CDR2 is YSLEER. V gave up 3 bases and J gave up 6 bases; unmatched junction bases: 9.

The genes are TRBV25-1 and TRBJ2-5; either TRBD1 or TRBD2 may supply D (6 bases each). The germline V gene encodes CDR1 MGHDK and CDR2 SYGVNS. This CDR3 is built from 15 residues. V was cut by 3 bases and J by 2 bases, with 13 bases left in between. The CDR3 here is CASSDLGGGQETQYF. CDR3 coding DNA: TGTGCCAGCAGTGATCTGGGGGGCGGGCAAGAGACCCAGTACTTC. The complete variable domain, with remaining parts taken from reference TRBV25-1 and TRBJ2-5, reads EADIYQTPRYLVIGTGKKITLECSQTMGHDKMYWYQQDPGMELHLIHYSYGVNSTEKGDLSSESTVSRIRTEHFPLTLESARPSHTSQYLCASSDLGGGQETQYFGPGTRLLVL.

The chain combines TRBV5-1 with TRBJ2-3; 10 nucleotides align to TRBD2. V gave up 7 bases and J gave up 5 bases; unmatched junction bases: 13. The CDR3 runs 16 residues. The germline gives CDR1 SGHRS, CDR2 YFSETQ. This CDR3 reads CASSPSSGRSRDTQYF. The CDR3 DNA reads TGCGCCAGCTCCCCTTCTAGCGGGAGAAGTAGAGATACGCAGTATTTT. Based on the CDR3 plus reference TRBV5-1 and TRBJ2-3, the full variable domain is KAGVTQTPRYLIKTRGQQVTLSCSPISGHRSVSWYQQTPGQGLQFLFEYFSETQRNKGNFPGRFSGRQFSNSRSEMNVSTLELGDSALYLCASSPSSGRSRDTQYFGPGTRLTVL.

The genes are TRBV5-1 and TRBJ2-2; TRBD2 aligns across 7 bases. The germline V gene has CDR1 SGHRS and CDR2 YFSETQ. This CDR3 spans 15 amino acids. V trimming: 8 bases; J trimming: 4 bases; junction bases outside the gene matches: 11. The CDR3 here is CASKLPGLSTGELFF. The CDR3 DNA is TGCGCCAGTAAACTTCCGGGACTATCCACCGGGGAGCTGTTTTTT. The variable domain in full, with the rest retrieved from reference TRBV5-1 and TRBJ2-2, is KAGVTQTPRYLIKTRGQQVTLSCSPISGHRSVSWYQQTPGQGLQFLFEYFSETQRNKGNFPGRFSGRQFSNSRSEMNVSTLELGDSALYLCASKLPGLSTGELFFGEGSRLTVL.

The rearrangement joins TRBV7-6 to TRBJ2-6; D remains unclear. There are 14 residues in the CDR3. The germline V gene encodes CDR1 SGHVS and CDR2 FNYEAQ. V lost 3 bases, J lost 0 bases, and 3 bases lay in between. For the CDR3, the DNA is TGTGCCAGCAGCTTGGGCTCTGGGGCCAACGTCCTGACTTTC. It specifies CASSLGSGANVLTF.